The source of this T cell receptor beta chain is a study of OX40 agonist ivuxolimab in advanced cancers. Whole-study findings and limits: Certain nonresponders additionally had low normalized T-cell clonal expansion.

Patients with a history of autoimmune disease or on systemic immunosuppression were excluded. A word on this clone: Its specificity is not known.

Libraries were prepared by immunoSEQ multiplex PCR; TCRdb keeps only in-frame clonotypes and omits some of them. Among tens of thousands of clones listed, 75% to 90% were seen once. The CDR3 runs to 15 residues. Between the trimmed V and J ends, which lost 2 bases and 4 bases, there was a span of 15 bases. Per germline, CDR1 SGHAT and CDR2 FQDESV (reference sequence). The chain combines TRBV11-1 with TRBJ2-7; unclear D gene. The clonotype comes from an adult with an advanced solid tumor such as melanoma, head and neck, liver or kidney cancer. This material consisted of CD4+ or CD8+ T cells sorted from blood, taken in a trial of the OX40 agonist ivuxolimab. The CDR3 DNA is TGTGCCAGCAGCTTATTAAGTCAGGCCAGGTACGAGCAGTACTTC. Encoded protein: CASSLLSQARYEQYF.